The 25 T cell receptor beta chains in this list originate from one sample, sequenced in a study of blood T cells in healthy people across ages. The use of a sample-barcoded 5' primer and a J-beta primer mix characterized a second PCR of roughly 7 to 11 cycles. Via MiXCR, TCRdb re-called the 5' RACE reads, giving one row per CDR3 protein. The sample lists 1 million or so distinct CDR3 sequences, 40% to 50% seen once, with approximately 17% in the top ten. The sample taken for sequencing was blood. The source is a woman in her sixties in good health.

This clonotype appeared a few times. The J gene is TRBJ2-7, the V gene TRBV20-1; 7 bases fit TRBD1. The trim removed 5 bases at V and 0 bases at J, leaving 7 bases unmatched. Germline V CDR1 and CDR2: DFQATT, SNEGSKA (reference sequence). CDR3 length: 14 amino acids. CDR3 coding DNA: TGCAGTGCTGCGACAGGGTTCGGCTCCTACGAGCAGTACTTC. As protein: CSAATGFGSYEQYF.

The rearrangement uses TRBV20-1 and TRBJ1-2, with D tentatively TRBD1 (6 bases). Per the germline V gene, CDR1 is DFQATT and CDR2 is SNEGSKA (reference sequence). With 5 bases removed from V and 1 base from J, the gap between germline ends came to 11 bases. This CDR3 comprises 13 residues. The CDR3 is CSASDRNNYGYTF. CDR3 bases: TGCAGTGCTTCAGACAGGAATAACTATGGCTACACCTTC.

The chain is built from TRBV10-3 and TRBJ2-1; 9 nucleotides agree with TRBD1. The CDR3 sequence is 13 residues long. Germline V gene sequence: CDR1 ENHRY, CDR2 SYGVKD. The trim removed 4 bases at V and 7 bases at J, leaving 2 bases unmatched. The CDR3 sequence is CAISGTGANEQFF. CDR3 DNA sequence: TGTGCCATCAGTGGGACAGGGGCGAATGAGCAGTTCTTC.

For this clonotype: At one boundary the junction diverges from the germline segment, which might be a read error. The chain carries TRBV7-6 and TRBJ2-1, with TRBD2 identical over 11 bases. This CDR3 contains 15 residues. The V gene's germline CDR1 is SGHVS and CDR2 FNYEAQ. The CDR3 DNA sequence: TGTGCCAGCAGCATAGCGGGAGGGGAGTACAATGAGCAGTTCTTC. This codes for CASSIAGGEYNEQFF.

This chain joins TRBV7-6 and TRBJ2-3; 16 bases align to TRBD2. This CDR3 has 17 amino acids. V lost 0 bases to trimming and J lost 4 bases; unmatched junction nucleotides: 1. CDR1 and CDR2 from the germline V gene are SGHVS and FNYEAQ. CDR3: CASSLAGLAGGADTQYF. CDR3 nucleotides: TGTGCCAGCAGCTTAGCGGGACTAGCGGGAGGGGCAGATACGCAGTATTTT.

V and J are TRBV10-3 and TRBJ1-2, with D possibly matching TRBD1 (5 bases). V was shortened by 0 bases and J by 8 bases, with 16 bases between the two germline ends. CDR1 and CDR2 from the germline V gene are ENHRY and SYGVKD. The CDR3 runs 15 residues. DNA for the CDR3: TGTGCCATCAGTGAGTCCGAGGGCAGGGTAGGAGGCTACACCTTC. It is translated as CAISESEGRVGGYTF.

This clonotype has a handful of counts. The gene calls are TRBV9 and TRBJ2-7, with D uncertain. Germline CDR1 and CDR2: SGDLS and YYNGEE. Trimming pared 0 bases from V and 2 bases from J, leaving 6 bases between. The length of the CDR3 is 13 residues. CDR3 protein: CASSVGSPYEQYF. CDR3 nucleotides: TGTGCCAGCAGCGTAGGCAGTCCCTACGAGCAGTACTTC.

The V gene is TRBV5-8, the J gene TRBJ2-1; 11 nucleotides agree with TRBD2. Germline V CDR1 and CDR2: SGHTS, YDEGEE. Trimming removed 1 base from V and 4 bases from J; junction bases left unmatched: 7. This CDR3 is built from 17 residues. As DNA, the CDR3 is TGTGCCAGCAGCTTGATTAGGCTAGCGGGAGGTTACAATGAGCAGTTCTTC. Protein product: CASSLIRLAGGYNEQFF.

The CDR3 DNA reads TGTGCCAGCAGTAGAGATGAAAAACTGTTTTTT. The encoded protein is CASSRDEKLFF. The genes are TRBV7-3 and TRBJ1-4; D not certain. The CDR3 has 11 amino acids. V lost 6 bases, J lost 6 bases, and 5 bases lay in between. CDR1 and CDR2 (germline): SGHTA, FQGTGA.

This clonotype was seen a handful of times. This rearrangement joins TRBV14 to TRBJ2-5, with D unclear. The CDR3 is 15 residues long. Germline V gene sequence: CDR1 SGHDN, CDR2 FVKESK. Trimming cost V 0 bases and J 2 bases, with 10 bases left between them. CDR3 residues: CASSQEKIAQETQYF. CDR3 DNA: TGTGCCAGCAGCCAAGAGAAAATAGCACAAGAGACCCAGTACTTC. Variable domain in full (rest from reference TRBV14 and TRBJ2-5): EAGVTQFPSHSVIEKGQTVTLRCDPISGHDNLYWYRRVMGKEIKFLLHFVKESKQDESGMPNNRFLAERTGGTYSTLKVQPAELEDSGVYFCASSQEKIAQETQYFGPGTRLLVL.

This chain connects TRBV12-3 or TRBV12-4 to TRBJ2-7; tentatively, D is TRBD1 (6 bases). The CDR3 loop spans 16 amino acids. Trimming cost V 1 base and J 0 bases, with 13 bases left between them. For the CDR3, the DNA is TGTGCCAGCAGTTTAGGGTGGACAGAGTCCTCCTACGAGCAGTACTTC. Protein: CASSLGWTESSYEQYF.

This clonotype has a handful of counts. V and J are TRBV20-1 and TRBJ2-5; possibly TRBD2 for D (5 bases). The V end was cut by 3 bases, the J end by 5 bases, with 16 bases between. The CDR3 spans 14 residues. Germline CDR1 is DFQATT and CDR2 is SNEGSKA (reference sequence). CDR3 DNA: TGCAGTGCTAGGCCGGGGATGGTGACTGAGACCCAGTACTTC. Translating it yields CSARPGMVTETQYF.

The CDR3 region is CASSQRDRDTDTQYF. In DNA, the CDR3 is TGCGCCAGCAGCCAACGGGACAGAGACACAGATACGCAGTATTTT. The rearrangement joins TRBV5-1 to TRBJ2-3; 7 bases line up with TRBD1. Germline CDR1 reads SGHRS; CDR2 reads YFSETQ. The CDR3 runs 15 residues. V lost 4 bases and J lost 2; bases outside the gene matches: 7. Variable domain in full (rest from reference TRBV5-1 and TRBJ2-3): KAGVTQTPRYLIKTRGQQVTLSCSPISGHRSVSWYQQTPGQGLQFLFEYFSETQRNKGNFPGRFSGRQFSNSRSEMNVSTLELGDSALYLCASSQRDRDTDTQYFGPGTRLTVL.

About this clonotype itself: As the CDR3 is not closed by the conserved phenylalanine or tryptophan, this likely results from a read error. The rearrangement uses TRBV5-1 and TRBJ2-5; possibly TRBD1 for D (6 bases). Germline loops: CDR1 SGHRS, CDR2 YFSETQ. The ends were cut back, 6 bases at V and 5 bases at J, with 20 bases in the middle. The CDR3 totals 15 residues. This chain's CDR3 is CASKLVFTGTETQYY. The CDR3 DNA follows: TGCGCCAGCAAACTGGTTTTTACAGGGACGGAGACCCAGTACTAC.

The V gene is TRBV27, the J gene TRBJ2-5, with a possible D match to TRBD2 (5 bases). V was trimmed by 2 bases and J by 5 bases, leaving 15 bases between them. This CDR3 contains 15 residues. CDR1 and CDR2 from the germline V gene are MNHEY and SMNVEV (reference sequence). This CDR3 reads CASSLIDRTGETQYF. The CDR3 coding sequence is TGTGCCAGCAGTTTAATCGATCGGACTGGGGAGACCCAGTACTTC.

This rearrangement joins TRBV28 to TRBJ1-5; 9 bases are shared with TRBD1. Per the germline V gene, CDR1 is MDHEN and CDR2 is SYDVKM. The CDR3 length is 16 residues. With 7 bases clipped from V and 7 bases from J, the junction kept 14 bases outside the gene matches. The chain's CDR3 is CASTLTGTGTGQPQHF. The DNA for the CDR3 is TGTGCCAGCACCCTAACCGGGACAGGGACAGGACAGCCCCAGCATTTT.

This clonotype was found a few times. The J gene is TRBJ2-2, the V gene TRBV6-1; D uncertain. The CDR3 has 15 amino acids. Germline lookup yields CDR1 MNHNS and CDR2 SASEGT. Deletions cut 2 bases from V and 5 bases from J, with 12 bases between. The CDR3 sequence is CASSEPVVVTGELFF. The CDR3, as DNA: TGTGCCAGCAGTGAACCCGTAGTTGTGACCGGGGAGCTGTTTTTT.

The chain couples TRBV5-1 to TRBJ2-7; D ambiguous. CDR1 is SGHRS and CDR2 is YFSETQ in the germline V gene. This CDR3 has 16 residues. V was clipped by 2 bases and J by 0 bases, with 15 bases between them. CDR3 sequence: CASSFTGEPLSYEQYF. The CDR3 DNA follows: TGCGCCAGCAGCTTCACCGGAGAGCCCCTCTCCTACGAGCAGTACTTC.

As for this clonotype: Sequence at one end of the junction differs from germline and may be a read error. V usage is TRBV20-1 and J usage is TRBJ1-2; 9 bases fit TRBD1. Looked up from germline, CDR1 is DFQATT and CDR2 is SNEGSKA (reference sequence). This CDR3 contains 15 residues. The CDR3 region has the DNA TGCAGTGCTAGAGAACTCGGACAGGGGAACTATTGCTACACCTTC. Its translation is CSARELGQGNYCYTF.

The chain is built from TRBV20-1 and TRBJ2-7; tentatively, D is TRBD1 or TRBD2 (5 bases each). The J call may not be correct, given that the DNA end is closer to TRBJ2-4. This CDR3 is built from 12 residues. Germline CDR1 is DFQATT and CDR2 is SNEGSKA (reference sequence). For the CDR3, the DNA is TGCAGCGGGACGGCGCTCAGAAACATTCAGTACTTC. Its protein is CSGTALRNIQYF.

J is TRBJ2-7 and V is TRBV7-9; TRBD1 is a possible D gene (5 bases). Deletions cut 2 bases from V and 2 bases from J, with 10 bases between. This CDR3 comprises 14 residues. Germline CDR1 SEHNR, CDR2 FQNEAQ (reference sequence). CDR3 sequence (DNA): TGTGCCAGCAGCTTATCCAGGGTGGCCTACGAGCAGTACTTC. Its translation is CASSLSRVAYEQYF.

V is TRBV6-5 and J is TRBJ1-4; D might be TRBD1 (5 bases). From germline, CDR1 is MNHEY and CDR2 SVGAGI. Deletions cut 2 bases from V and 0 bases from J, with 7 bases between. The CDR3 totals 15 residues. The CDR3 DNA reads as TGTGCCAGCAGTTACGACAGATCAACTAATGAAAAACTGTTTTTT. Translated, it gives CASSYDRSTNEKLFF.

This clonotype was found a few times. The CDR3 DNA follows: TGCAGTGCCGAACCCGCTAGCGGGAGGGCCACTAAGGAGCAGTACTTC. It specifies CSAEPASGRATKEQYF. This chain joins TRBV20-1 and TRBJ2-7, with TRBD2 matching 12 bases. The germline CDR1 and CDR2 sequences are DFQATT and SNEGSKA (reference sequence). After removal of 6 bases from V and 7 bases from J, the junction contained 16 bases not matched to a gene. This CDR3 contains 16 residues.

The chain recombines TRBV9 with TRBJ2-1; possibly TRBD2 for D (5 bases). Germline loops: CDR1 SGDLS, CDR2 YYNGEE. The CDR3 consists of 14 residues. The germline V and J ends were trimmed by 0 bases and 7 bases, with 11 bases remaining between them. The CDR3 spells CASSVVRTSNEQFF. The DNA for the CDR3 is TGTGCCAGCAGCGTAGTGAGGACTTCAAATGAGCAGTTCTTC. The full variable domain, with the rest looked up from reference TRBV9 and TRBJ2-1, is DSGVTQTPKHLITATGQRVTLRCSPRSGDLSVYWYQQSLDQGLQFLIQYYNGEERAKGNILERFSAQQFPDLHSELNLSSLELGDSALYFCASSVVRTSNEQFFGPGTRLTVL.

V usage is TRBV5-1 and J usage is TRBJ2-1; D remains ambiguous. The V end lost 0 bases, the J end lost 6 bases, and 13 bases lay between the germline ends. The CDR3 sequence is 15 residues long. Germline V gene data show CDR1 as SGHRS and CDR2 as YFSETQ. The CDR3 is CASSLATVGSNEQFF. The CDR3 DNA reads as TGCGCCAGCAGCTTGGCTACGGTGGGGTCCAATGAGCAGTTCTTC.